This T cell receptor (beta chain) was retrieved from a study of T cell responses to AZD1222 COVID-19 vaccine. The CDR3 has 13 residues. V lost 4 bases to trimming and J lost 7 bases, with 8 bases between them. CDR1 is SEHNR, CDR2 FQNEAQ, per germline (reference sequence). The repertoire was sequenced with immunoSEQ multiplex PCR; TCRdb's copy has only in-frame clones and lacks some. The sample yields around 150,000 clones, roughly 92% seen once. Details on this clone: The antigen is unknown.

The study, taken as a whole, reports: In all cases, repertoires were sampled only after the peak T cell response.

The V and J genes are TRBV7-9 and TRBJ1-6; no clear D gene. This sequence was found in an adult in good health. The input for sequencing was peripheral blood, taken on day 0 of AZD1222 vaccination. CDR3 sequence: CASSSGENSPLHF. CDR3 coding DNA: TGTGCCAGCAGCTCCGGCGAGAATTCACCCCTCCACTTT.